The rows below give T cell receptor beta chains drawn from one sample of a study of T cell responses to AZD1222 COVID-19 vaccine. The protocol was immunoSEQ multiplex PCR, while the TCRdb copy is restricted to in-frame clones and leaves out a portion. The sample yields some 90,000 clones, 70% to 90% seen once. This specimen was peripheral blood, taken on day 0 of AZD1222 vaccination. Receptors originate from an adult in good health. Each CDR3 is given with its conserved first and last residue. A D gene is named only where the DNA matches it firmly. A row's size may be missing; if present it is once, few, many or a size class.

d_gene	v_gene	j_gene	abundance	CDR3aa	CDR3nt
-	TRBV18	TRBJ1-2	-	CASYLGPASHYGYTF	TGTGCCAGCTACCTCGGTCCGGCCAGTCACTATGGCTACACCTTC
-	TRBV19	TRBJ1-2	few	CAPLPRDTHYGYTF	TGTGCCCCTCTTCCTAGGGACACTCACTATGGCTACACCTTC
TRBD1	TRBV10-3	TRBJ2-7	once	CAISEARGNEQYF	TGTGCCATCAGTGAGGCCAGGGGGAACGAGCAGTACTTC
-	TRBV19	TRBJ1-5	-	CASSPPGGYNQPQHF	TGTGCCAGTAGCCCCCCCGGAGGGTACAATCAGCCCCAGCATTTT
TRBD1	TRBV19	TRBJ1-2	-	CASSATGVGYGYTF	TGTGCCAGTAGTGCCACAGGGGTCGGCTATGGCTACACCTTC
-	TRBV18	TRBJ1-4	-	CASSPPTNEKLFF	TGTGCCAGCTCACCACCGACAAATGAAAAACTGTTTTTT
TRBD1	TRBV9	TRBJ2-1	-	CASSLTRGEQFF	TGTGCCAGCAGCCTTACCAGGGGGGAGCAGTTCTTC
-	TRBV14	TRBJ1-2	-	CASSHRGPLNYGYTF	TGTGCCAGCAGCCACCGGGGACCGCTAAACTATGGCTACACCTTC
-	TRBV9	TRBJ2-5	once	CASSVLAGEQETQYF	TGTGCCAGCAGCGTACTGGCAGGGGAACAAGAGACCCAGTACTTC
-	TRBV5-1	TRBJ2-1	-	CASSLETVNNEQFF	TGCGCCAGCAGCTTAGAGACAGTTAACAATGAGCAGTTCTTC
TRBD1	TRBV19	TRBJ1-3	-	CASSIDRAAGNTIYF	TGTGCCAGTAGTATCGACAGGGCTGCTGGAAACACCATATATTTT
-	TRBV18	TRBJ2-1	-	CASSPREDNEQFF	TGTGCCAGCTCACCACGAGAGGACAATGAGCAGTTCTTC
TRBD1	TRBV7-9	TRBJ1-2	-	CASSPGTGGNYGYTF	TGTGCCAGCAGCCCGGGGACAGGGGGGAACTATGGCTACACCTTC
-	TRBV7-9	TRBJ1-2	-	CASSRVKGYTF	TGTGCCAGCAGTCGTGTCAAGGGCTACACCTTC
TRBD1	TRBV5-8	TRBJ1-6	few	CASRQGADNSPLHF	TGTGCCAGCAGACAGGGGGCTGATAATTCACCCCTCCACTTT
-	TRBV19	TRBJ1-3	-	CASSIPNSPSSGNTIYF	TGTGCCAGTAGTATCCCCAACTCCCCAAGCTCTGGAAACACCATATATTTT
TRBD1	TRBV19	TRBJ2-2	-	CASSTGQGNTGELFF	TGTGCCAGTAGTACCGGACAGGGGAACACCGGGGAGCTGTTTTTT
-	TRBV18	TRBJ1-3	-	CASSPPYNSGNTIYF	TGTGCCAGCTCACCACCGTACAACTCTGGAAACACCATATATTTT
-	TRBV7-9	TRBJ1-1	once	CASSLGFGGGTRSEAFF	TGTGCCAGCAGCTTAGGATTCGGGGGTGGAACAAGGTCTGAAGCTTTCTTT
-	TRBV6-1	TRBJ2-1	-	CASSEFSSIGLSGWNEQFF	TGTGCCAGCAGTGAATTTTCGTCGATAGGACTTTCCGGATGGAATGAGCAGTTCTTC
-	TRBV11-3	TRBJ2-1	-	CASSLGPRGLYNEQFF	TGTGCCAGCAGCTTAGGTCCTAGAGGCCTATACAATGAGCAGTTCTTC
TRBD2	TRBV4-2	TRBJ2-7	-	CASSQDHVAGGEQYF	TGTGCCAGCAGCCAAGACCACGTAGCGGGAGGGGAGCAGTACTTC
-	TRBV6-5	TRBJ2-6	-	CASSTPRGANVLTF	TGTGCCAGCAGTACCCCGCGCGGGGCCAACGTCCTGACTTTC
-	TRBV12-3/TRBV12-4	TRBJ1-5	once	CASQEEQEQPQHF	TGTGCCAGCCAAGAAGAACAAGAACAGCCCCAGCATTTT
-	TRBV10-3	TRBJ2-3	once	CAISEPRTDTQYF	TGTGCCATCAGTGAGCCGCGGACAGATACGCAGTATTTT
TRBD1	TRBV28	TRBJ1-2	-	CASSLTQGTYGYTF	TGTGCCAGCAGTTTGACACAGGGGACCTATGGCTACACCTTC
TRBD1	TRBV27	TRBJ2-1	-	CASSLSATGANEQFF	TGTGCCAGCAGTTTATCCGCGACAGGGGCCAATGAGCAGTTCTTC
TRBD2	TRBV2	TRBJ2-5	-	CAGREGETQYF	TGTGCCGGTCGGGAGGGAGAGACCCAGTACTTC
-	TRBV10-3	TRBJ1-6	-	CAISESATHSPLHF	TGTGCCATCAGTGAGTCGGCAACTCATTCACCCCTCCACTTT